One T cell receptor (beta chain) is described in this entry. Antigen specificity is unknown. The sample comes from a study of blood T cells in healthy people across ages. Through a sample-barcoded 5' primer and a J-beta primer mix, a second PCR was run for roughly 6 to 12 cycles. TCRdb used MiXCR to reprocess the 5' RACE reads, holding one entry per CDR3 protein. The sample gives 1,500,000 or so distinct CDR3 sequences, about 42% of which show up once; about 3.8% is in the top ten. Study conclusions and caveats: Older age went with lower TCR beta diversity per million T cells, in a roughly linear way. Because sorting was not performed, PBMCs prevented conclusive naive versus antigen-experienced comparison. Naive CD4+ cell counts and diversity both ran higher in long-lived than in aged donors.

This sequence was found in a young woman in good health. Specimen: blood.

The CDR3 region is CASSPLGNTGELFF. The CDR3 nucleotides read TGTGCCAGCAGTCCCCTGGGGAACACCGGGGAGCTGTTTTTT. V usage is TRBV12-3 or TRBV12-4 and J usage is TRBJ2-2; D ambiguous. The CDR3 is made up of 14 amino acids. V lost 5 bases and J lost 1, with 8 bases in between.